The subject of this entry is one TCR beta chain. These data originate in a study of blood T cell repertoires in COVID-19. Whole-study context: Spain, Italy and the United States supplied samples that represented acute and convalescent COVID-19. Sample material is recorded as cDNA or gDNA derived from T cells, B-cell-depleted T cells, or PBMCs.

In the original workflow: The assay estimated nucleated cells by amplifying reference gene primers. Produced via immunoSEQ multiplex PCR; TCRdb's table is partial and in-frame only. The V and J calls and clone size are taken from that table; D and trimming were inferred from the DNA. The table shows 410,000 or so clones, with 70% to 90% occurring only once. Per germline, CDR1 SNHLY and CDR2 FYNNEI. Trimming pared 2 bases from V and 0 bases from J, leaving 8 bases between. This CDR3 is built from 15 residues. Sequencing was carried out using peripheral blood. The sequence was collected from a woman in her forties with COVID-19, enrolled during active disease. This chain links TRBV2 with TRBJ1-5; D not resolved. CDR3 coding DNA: TGTGCCAGCAGTGAACCAGGTAGTAGCAATCAGCCCCAGCATTTT. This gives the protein CASSEPGSSNQPQHF.